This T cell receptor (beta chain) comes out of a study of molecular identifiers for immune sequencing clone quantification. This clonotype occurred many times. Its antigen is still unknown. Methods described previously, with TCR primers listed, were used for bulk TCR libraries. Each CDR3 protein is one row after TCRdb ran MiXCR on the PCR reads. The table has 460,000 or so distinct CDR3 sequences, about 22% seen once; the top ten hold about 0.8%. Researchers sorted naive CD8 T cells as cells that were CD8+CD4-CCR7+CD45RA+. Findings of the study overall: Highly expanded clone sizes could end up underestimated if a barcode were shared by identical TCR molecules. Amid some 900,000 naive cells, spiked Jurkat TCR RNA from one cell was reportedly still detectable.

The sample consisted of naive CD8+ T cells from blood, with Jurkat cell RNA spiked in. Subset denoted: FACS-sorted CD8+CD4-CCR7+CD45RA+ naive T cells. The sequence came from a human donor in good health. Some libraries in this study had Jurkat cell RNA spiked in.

CDR3 region: CSVEDLTGELFF. CDR3 nucleotides: TGCAGCGTTGAAGATCTTACCGGGGAGCTGTTTTTT. The gene calls are TRBV29-1 and TRBJ2-2; D remains unclear. V lost 0 bases and J 5 bases, leaving 4 bases between the germline ends. CDR3 length: 12 residues. Germline CDR1 SQVTM, CDR2 ANQGSEA.